A single sample gave rise to the 9 T cell receptor beta chains below, sequenced in a study of cytomegalovirus exposure and HLA in healthy donors. 60 Vbeta and 13 Jbeta primers were used in PCR. The protocol was immunoSEQ multiplex PCR, while the TCRdb copy is restricted to in-frame clones and leaves out a portion. Recorded for this sample: about 110,000 clones. Sequencing input: PBMCs. The receptors were gathered from a young man in good health and CMV-seronegative.

This chain links TRBV4-1 with TRBJ1-5; 8 bases are a match to TRBD1. J gave up 6 bases and V 1 base, and 5 bases lay outside the gene matches. This CDR3 comprises 15 residues. In germline, CDR1 is MGHRA, CDR2 YSYEKL. The CDR3 protein is CASSQGTGMVQPQHF. The CDR3 DNA sequence: TGCGCCAGCAGCCAAGGGACAGGGATGGTTCAGCCCCAGCATTTT.

This chain joins TRBV15 and TRBJ1-2; a weak D match, TRBD1 (6 bases). Germline V lookup: CDR1 LNHNV, CDR2 YYDKDF (reference sequence). Between the trimmed V and J ends, which lost 5 bases and 5 bases, there was a span of 9 bases. CDR3 size: 12 residues. The CDR3 loop reads CATSGQGYGYTF. The CDR3 coding sequence is TGTGCCACCAGCGGCCAGGGGTATGGCTACACCTTC.

V is TRBV11-1 and J is TRBJ2-5; no definite D call. CDR1 and CDR2 from the germline V gene are SGHAT and FQDESV (reference sequence). CDR3 length: 14 amino acids. V shed 5 bases and J shed 3 bases, with 13 bases lying between them. In DNA form, the CDR3 reads TGTGCCAGCAGCCCCTATCAGGCAGAAGAGACCCAGTACTTC. Translation gives CASSPYQAEETQYF.

V is TRBV5-4 and J is TRBJ2-4; D is unclear. Trimming cost V 1 base and J 1 base, with 6 bases left between them. Per the germline V gene, CDR1 is SGHNT and CDR2 is YYREEE (reference sequence). The CDR3 consists of 14 residues. As DNA, the CDR3 is TGTGCCAGCAGCTTGAGCTACGCCAAAAACATTCAGTACTTC. Its translation: CASSLSYAKNIQYF.

This chain uses TRBV28 with TRBJ1-3; no definite D call. Trimming took off 2 bases at V and 4 bases at J, with 12 bases between the two ends. The CDR3 has 15 amino acids. Germline CDR1 MDHEN, CDR2 SYDVKM. The CDR3 reads CASSLDQGAGNTIYF. CDR3 nucleotide sequence: TGTGCCAGCAGTTTAGATCAAGGAGCCGGAAACACCATATATTTT.

The rearrangement uses TRBV18 and TRBJ2-5; D might be TRBD2 (5 bases). The J call may not be correct, given that the DNA end is closer to TRBJ2-7. The germline V gene encodes CDR1 KGHSH and CDR2 LQKENI. The CDR3 totals 13 residues. DNA for the CDR3: TGTGCCAGCTCACGAGGGCCACTCTACGAGCAGTACTTC. Amino acid sequence: CASSRGPLYEQYF.

CDR3 protein: CASSEGTGRDTEAFF. In DNA form, the CDR3 reads TGTGCCAGCAGTGAAGGGACAGGCCGGGACACTGAAGCTTTCTTT. V gene TRBV6-1 combines with J gene TRBJ1-1; 7 nucleotides line up with TRBD1. The CDR3 is made up of 15 amino acids. With 1 base clipped from V and 3 bases from J, the junction kept 5 bases outside the gene matches. CDR1 MNHNS and CDR2 SASEGT come from the germline V gene.

V and J are TRBV2 and TRBJ2-1, with 8 nucleotides matching TRBD1. V was clipped by 9 bases and J by 8 bases; unmatched bases: 6. Germline-derived CDR1 and CDR2 are SNHLY and FYNNEI. The CDR3 length is 12 residues. CDR3 region: CASKNRGDEQFF. The DNA for the CDR3 is TGTGCCAGTAAAAACAGGGGGGATGAGCAGTTCTTC.

The chain joins TRBV5-1 to TRBJ1-3; TRBD1 is a possible D gene (6 bases). The ends were cut back, 3 bases at V and 0 bases at J, with 10 bases in the middle. The germline V gene encodes CDR1 SGHRS and CDR2 YFSETQ. The CDR3 has 15 amino acids. CDR3 amino acids: CASSSTGNSGNTIYF. The CDR3 coding sequence is TGCGCCAGCAGCTCTACAGGGAACTCTGGAAACACCATATATTTT.